This T cell receptor beta chain was sequenced for a study of blood T cell repertoires in COVID-19. Study-wide context: The origin of the acute and convalescent COVID-19 samples was the United States, Italy and Spain. PBMCs, B-cell-depleted T cells, or T cells were the source of the cDNA or gDNA that made up the material.

As originally analysed: Estimated nucleated cell counts came from reference gene primer amplification. Sequencing was performed with immunoSEQ multiplex PCR; in TCRdb, only in-frame clones are kept and a portion is missing. The V and J calls and clone size are taken from that table; D and trimming were inferred from the DNA. There are some 200,000 clones in the sample; approximately 80% occur only once, and around 14% lies in the top ten. The V end lost 0 bases, the J end lost 1 base, and 7 bases lay between the germline ends. Germline values: CDR1 MNHEY, CDR2 SMNVEV (reference sequence). This CDR3 spans 14 amino acids.

Sequenced input: peripheral blood. This TCR came from a human donor in a cohort sampled during active COVID-19. The chain employs TRBV27 and TRBJ2-7; maybe TRBD1 (5 bases). For the CDR3, the DNA is TGTGCCAGCAGTTTATCGACAGTATCCTACGAGCAGTACTTC. Residues: CASSLSTVSYEQYF.